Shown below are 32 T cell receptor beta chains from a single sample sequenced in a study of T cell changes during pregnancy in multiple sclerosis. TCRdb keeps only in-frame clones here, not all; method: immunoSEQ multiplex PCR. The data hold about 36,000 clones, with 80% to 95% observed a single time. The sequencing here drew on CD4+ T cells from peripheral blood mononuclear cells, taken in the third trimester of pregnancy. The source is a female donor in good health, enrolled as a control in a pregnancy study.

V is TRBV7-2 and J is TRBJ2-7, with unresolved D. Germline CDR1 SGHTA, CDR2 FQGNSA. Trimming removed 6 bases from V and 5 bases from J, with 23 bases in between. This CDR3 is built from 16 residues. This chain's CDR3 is CASSLRSGLGSHEQYF. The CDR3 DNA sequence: TGTGCCAGCAGTCTCAGGTCCGGCCTCGGTTCCCACGAGCAGTACTTC.

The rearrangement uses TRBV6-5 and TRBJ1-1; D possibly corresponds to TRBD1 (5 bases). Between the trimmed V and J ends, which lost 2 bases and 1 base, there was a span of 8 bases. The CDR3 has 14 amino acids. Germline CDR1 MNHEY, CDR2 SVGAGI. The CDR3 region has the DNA TGTGCCAGCAGTTACGTTGACAGGAACACTGAAGCTTTCTTT. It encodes CASSYVDRNTEAFF.

The CDR3 sequence: CASSAGATRTNEKLFF. The CDR3 region has the DNA TGTGCCAGCAGCGCCGGAGCGACCCGAACTAATGAAAAACTGTTTTTT. The gene calls are TRBV9 and TRBJ1-4; no reliable D call. This CDR3 contains 16 residues. Germline CDR1 is SGDLS and CDR2 is YYNGEE. V lost 3 bases and J lost 1, with 13 bases in between.

CDR3 residues: CASSVAGEPTEAFF. CDR3 nucleotides: TGTGCCAGCAGCGTAGCTGGGGAGCCCACTGAAGCTTTCTTT. This chain links TRBV9 with TRBJ1-1, with D unresolved. Trimming removed 0 bases from V and 4 bases from J, with 10 bases in between. This CDR3 is 14 amino acids long. Looked up from germline, CDR1 is SGDLS and CDR2 is YYNGEE.

CDR3 nucleotides: TGCGCCAGCAGCCAAGAGCCTATTCAGGGGGCCGTGGACGAGCAGTACTTC. Encoded protein: CASSQEPIQGAVDEQYF. The genes are TRBV4-3 and TRBJ2-7, with TRBD1 identical over 8 bases. Germline V CDR1 and CDR2: LGHNA, YSLEER. The V segment lost 0 bases and the J segment 5 bases; nucleotides outside the gene matches: 12. This CDR3 spans 17 amino acids.

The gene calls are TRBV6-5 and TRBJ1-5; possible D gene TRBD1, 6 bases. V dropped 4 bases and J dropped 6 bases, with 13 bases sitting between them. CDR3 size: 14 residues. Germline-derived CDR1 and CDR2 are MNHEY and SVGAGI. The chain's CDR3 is CASSLTRTVQPQHF. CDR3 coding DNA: TGTGCCAGCAGTTTAACCCGGACAGTTCAGCCCCAGCATTTT.

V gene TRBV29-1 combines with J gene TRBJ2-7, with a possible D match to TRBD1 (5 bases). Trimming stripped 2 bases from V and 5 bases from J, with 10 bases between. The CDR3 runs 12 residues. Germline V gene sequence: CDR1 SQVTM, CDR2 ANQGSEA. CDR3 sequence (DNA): TGCAGCGTTGAAAAGGGCAGGGACGAGCAGTACTTC. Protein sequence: CSVEKGRDEQYF.

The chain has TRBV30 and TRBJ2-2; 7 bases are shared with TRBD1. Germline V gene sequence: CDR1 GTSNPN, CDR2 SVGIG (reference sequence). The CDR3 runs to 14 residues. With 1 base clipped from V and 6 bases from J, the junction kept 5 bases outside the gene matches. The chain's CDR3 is CAWSEDRRSGELFF. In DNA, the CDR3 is TGTGCCTGGAGTGAGGACAGGCGTTCCGGGGAGCTGTTTTTT.

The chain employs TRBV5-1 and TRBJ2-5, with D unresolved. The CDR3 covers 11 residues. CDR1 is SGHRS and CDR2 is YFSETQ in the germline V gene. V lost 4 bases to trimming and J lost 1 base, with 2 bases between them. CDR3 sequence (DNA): TGCGCCAGCAGCCGCCAAGAGACCCAGTACTTC. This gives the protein CASSRQETQYF.

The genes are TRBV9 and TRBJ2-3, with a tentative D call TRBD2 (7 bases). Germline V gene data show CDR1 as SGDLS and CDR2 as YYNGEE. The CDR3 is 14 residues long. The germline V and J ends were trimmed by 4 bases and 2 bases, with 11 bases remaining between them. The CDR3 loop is CASSLRGATDTQYF. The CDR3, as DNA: TGTGCCAGCAGCTTACGGGGGGCCACAGATACGCAGTATTTT.

The CDR3 here is CASSPYRARVDEAFF. The CDR3 coding sequence is TGTGCCAGCAGCCCCTATCGGGCCAGGGTCGATGAAGCTTTCTTT. The chain has TRBV5-6 and TRBJ1-1, with D tentatively TRBD1 (5 bases). The CDR3 has 15 residues. The germline V gene has CDR1 SGHDT and CDR2 YYEEEE. The germline V and J ends were trimmed by 4 bases and 7 bases, with 20 bases remaining between them.

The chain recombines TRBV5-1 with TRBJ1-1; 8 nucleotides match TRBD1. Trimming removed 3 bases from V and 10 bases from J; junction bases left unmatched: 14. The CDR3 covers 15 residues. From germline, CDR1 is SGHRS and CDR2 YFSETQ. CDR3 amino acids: CASSSPGQADLGAFF. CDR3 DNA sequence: TGCGCCAGCAGCTCTCCGGGACAGGCCGATCTCGGAGCTTTCTTT.

CDR3 DNA: TGTGCCAGCAGCTTAGTTGGGACAGGAGCCTACGAGCAGTACTTC. This gives the protein CASSLVGTGAYEQYF. The gene calls are TRBV7-9 and TRBJ2-7, with 8 bases matching TRBD1. Germline trimming cut 1 base from V and 2 bases from J; bases unmatched to any gene: 4. The CDR3 contains 15 residues. Germline V gene lookup returns CDR1 SEHNR and CDR2 FQNEAQ (reference sequence).

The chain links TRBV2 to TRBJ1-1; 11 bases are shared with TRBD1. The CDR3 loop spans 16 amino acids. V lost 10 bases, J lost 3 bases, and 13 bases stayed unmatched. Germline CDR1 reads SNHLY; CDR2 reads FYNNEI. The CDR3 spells CATAPTKDRGHTEAFF. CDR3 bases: TGTGCCACAGCTCCGACGAAGGACAGGGGGCACACTGAAGCTTTCTTT.

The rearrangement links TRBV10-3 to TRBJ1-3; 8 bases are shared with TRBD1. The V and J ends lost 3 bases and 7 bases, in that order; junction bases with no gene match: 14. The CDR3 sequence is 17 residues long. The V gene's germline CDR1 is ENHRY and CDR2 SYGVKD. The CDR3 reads CAISDPARTGSRNTIYF. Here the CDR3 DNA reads TGTGCCATCAGTGACCCCGCCAGGACAGGGAGCCGGAACACCATATATTTT.

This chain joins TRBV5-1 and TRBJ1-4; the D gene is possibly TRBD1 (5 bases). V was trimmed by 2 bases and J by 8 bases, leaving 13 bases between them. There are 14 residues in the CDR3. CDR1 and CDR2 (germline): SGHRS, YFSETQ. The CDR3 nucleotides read TGCGCCAGCAGCTTCGAGGGGAGGATGGAAAAACTGTTTTTT. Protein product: CASSFEGRMEKLFF.

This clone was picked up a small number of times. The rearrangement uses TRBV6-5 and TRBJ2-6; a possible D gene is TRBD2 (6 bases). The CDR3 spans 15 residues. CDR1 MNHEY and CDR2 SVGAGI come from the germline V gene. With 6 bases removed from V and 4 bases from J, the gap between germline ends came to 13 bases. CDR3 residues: CASRGGVSGANVLTF. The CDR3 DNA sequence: TGTGCCAGCAGGGGGGGAGTGAGCGGGGCCAACGTCCTGACTTTC.

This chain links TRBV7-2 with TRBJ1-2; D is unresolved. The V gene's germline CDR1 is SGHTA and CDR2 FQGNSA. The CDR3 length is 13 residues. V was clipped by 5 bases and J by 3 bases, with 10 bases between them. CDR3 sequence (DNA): TGTGCCAGCAGCCCCTTCGGGTACTATGGCTACACCTTC. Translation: CASSPFGYYGYTF. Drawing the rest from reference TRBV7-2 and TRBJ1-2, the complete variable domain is GAGVSQSPSNKVTEKGKDVELRCDPISGHTALYWYRQSLGQGLEFLIYFQGNSAPDKSGLPSDRFSAERTGGSVSTLTIQRTQQEDSAVYLCASSPFGYYGYTFGSGTRLTVV.

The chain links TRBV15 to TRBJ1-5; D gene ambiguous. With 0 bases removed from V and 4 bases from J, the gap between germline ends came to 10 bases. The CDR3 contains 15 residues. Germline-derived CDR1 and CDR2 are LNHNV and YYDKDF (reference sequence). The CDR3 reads CATSREGGRNQPQHF. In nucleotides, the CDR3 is TGTGCCACCAGCAGAGAGGGAGGACGAAATCAGCCCCAGCATTTT.

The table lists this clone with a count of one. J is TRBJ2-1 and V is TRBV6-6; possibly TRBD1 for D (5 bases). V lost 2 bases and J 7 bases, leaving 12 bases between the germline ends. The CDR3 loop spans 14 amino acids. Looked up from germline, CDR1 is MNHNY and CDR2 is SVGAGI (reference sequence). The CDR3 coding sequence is TGTGCCAGCAGTTACGGGGCCCTCCGAAATGAGCAGTTCTTC. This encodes CASSYGALRNEQFF.

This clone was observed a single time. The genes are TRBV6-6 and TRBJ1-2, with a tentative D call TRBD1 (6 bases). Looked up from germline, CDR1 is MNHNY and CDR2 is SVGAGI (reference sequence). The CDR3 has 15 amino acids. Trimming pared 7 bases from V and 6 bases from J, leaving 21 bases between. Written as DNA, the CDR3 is TGTGCCAGCACCCCTACCCGGACAGCGAGCAATGGCTACACCTTC. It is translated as CASTPTRTASNGYTF.

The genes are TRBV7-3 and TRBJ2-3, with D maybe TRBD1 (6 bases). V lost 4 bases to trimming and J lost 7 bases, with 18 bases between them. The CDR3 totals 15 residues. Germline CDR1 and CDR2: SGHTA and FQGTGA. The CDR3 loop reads CASSSRQASRNTQYF. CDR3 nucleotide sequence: TGTGCCAGCAGCTCTCGACAGGCTTCGAGGAATACGCAGTATTTT.

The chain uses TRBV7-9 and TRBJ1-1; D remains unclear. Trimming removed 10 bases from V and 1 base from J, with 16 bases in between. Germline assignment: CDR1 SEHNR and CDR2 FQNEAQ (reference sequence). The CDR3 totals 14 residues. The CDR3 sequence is CATEPRPWNTEAFF. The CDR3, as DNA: TGTGCCACCGAACCGAGGCCCTGGAACACTGAAGCTTTCTTT.

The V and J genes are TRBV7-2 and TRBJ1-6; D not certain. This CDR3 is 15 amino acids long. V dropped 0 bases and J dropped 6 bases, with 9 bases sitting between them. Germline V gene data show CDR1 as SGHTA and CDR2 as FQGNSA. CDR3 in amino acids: CASSLALGGNSPLHF. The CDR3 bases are TGTGCCAGCAGCTTAGCCCTCGGCGGTAATTCACCCCTCCACTTT.

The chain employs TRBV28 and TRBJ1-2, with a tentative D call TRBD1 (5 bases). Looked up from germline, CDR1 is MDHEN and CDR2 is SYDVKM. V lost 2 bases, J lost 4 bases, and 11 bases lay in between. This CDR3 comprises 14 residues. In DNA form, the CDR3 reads TGTGCCAGCAGTTTAAGGGAGGGGCTCTATGGCTACACCTTC. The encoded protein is CASSLREGLYGYTF.

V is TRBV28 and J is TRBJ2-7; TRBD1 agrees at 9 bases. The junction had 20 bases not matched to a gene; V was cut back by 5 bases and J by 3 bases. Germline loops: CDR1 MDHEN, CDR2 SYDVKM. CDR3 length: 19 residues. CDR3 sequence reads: CASSPSPGTGLLDLYEQYF. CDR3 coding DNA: TGTGCCAGCAGTCCGAGTCCCGGGACAGGGCTCCTCGACCTCTACGAGCAGTACTTC.

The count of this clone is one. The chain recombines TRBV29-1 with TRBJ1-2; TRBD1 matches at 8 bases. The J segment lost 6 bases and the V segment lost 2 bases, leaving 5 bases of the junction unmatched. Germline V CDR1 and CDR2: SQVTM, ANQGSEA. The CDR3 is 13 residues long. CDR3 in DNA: TGCAGCGTTGAAAGAGACAGGGGTGATGGCTACACCTTC. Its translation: CSVERDRGDGYTF.

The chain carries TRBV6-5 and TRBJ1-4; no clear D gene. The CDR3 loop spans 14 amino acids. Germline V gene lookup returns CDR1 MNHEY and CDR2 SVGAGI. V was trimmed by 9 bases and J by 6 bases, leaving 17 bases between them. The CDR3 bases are TGTGCCAGTCGGCGGGGAGGTTCCGATGAAAAACTGTTTTTT. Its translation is CASRRGGSDEKLFF.

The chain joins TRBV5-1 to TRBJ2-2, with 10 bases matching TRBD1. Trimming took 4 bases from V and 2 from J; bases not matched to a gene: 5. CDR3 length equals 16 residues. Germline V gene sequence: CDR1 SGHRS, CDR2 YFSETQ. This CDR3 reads CASSPRQGANTGELFF. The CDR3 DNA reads TGCGCCAGCAGCCCCAGACAGGGGGCAAACACCGGGGAGCTGTTTTTT.

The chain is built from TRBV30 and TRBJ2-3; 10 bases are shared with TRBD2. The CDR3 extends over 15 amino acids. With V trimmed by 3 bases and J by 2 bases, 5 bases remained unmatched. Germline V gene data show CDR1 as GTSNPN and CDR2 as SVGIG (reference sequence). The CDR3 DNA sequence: TGTGCCTGGAGCCCCAGCGGGGGGGCCACAGATACGCAGTATTTT. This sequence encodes CAWSPSGGATDTQYF.

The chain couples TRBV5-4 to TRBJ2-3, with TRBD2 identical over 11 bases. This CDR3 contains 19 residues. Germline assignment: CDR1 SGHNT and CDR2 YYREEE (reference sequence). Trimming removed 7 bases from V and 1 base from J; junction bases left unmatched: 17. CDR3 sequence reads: CASRMGLAVRQAGTDTQYF. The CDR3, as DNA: TGTGCCAGCCGGATGGGACTAGCGGTTCGGCAAGCTGGCACAGATACGCAGTATTTT.

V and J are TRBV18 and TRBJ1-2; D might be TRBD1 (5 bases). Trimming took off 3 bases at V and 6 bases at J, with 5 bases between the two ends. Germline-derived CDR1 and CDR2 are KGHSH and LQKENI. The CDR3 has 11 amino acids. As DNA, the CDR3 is TGTGCCAGCTCACCCAGGGATGGCTACACCTTC. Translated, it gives CASSPRDGYTF.